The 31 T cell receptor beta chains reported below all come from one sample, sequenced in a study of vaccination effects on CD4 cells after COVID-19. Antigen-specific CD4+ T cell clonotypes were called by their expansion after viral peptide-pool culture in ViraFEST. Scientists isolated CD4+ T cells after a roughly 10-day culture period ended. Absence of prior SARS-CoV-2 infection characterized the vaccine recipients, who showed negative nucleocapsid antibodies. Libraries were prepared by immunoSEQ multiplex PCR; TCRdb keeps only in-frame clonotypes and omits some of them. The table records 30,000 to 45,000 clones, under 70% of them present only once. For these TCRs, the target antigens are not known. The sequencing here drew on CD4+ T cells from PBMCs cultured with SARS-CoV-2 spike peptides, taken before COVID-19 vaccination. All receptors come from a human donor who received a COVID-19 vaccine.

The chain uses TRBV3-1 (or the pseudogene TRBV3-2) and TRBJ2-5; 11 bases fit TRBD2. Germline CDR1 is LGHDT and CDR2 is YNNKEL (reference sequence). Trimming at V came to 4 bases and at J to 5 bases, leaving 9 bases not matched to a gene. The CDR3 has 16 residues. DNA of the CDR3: TGTGCCAGCAGCCGGAATAGCGGGGGGGTCGGGGAGACCCAGTACTTC. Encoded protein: CASSRNSGGVGETQYF.

CDR3: CSAGGNYGYTF. DNA of the CDR3: TGCAGTGCCGGCGGAAACTATGGCTACACCTTC. This chain connects TRBV20-1 to TRBJ1-2; unclear D gene. V was shortened by 6 bases and J by 2 bases, with 7 bases between the two germline ends. The CDR3 is 11 amino acids. CDR1 and CDR2 (germline): DFQATT, SNEGSKA (reference sequence).

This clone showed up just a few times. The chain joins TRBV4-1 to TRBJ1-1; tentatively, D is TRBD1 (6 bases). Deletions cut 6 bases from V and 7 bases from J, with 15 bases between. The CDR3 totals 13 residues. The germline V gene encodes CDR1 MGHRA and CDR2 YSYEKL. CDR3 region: CASRRQANFEAFF. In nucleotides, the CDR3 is TGCGCCAGCAGACGACAGGCTAACTTTGAAGCTTTCTTT.

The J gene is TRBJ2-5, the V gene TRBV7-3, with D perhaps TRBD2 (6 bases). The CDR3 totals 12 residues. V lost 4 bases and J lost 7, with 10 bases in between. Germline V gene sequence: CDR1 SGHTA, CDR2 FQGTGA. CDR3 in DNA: TGTGCCAGCAGCTCCCCCGGGGGGACCCAGTACTTC. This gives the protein CASSSPGGTQYF.

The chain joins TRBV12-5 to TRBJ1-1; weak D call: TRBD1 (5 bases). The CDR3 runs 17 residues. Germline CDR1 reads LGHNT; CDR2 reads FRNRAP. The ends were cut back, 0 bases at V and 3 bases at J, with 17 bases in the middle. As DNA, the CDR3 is TGTGCTAGTGGTTTGGTCCTGTCCCTCGACAGATACACTGAAGCTTTCTTT. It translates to CASGLVLSLDRYTEAFF.

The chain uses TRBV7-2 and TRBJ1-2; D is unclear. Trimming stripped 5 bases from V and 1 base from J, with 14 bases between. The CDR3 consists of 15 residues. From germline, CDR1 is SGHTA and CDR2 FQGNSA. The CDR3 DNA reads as TGTGCCAGCAGCCCTGTGGGAACAGATAACTATGGCTACACCTTC. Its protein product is CASSPVGTDNYGYTF.

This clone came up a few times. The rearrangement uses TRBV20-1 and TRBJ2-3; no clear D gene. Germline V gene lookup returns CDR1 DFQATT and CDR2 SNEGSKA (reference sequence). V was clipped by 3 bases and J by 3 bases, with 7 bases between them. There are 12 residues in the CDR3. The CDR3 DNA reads TGCAGTGCTAGTACCCTAACAGATACGCAGTATTTT. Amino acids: CSASTLTDTQYF.

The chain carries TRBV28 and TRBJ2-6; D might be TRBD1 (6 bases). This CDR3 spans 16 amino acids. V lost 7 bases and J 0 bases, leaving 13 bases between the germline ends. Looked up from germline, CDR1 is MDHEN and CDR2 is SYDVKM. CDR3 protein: CASNYRVGSGANVLTF. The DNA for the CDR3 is TGTGCCAGCAACTACAGGGTAGGCTCTGGGGCCAACGTCCTGACTTTC.

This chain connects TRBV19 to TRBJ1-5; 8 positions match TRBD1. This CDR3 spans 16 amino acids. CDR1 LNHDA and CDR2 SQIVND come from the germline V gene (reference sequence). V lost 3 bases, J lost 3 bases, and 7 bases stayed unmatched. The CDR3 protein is CASSMIGTGFNQPQHF. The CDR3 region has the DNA TGTGCCAGTAGTATGATAGGGACAGGCTTCAATCAGCCCCAGCATTTT.

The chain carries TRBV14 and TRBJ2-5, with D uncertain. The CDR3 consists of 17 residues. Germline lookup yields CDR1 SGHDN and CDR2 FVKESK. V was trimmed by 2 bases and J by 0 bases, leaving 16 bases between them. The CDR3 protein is CASSQKEALQHQETQYF. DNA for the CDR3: TGTGCCAGCAGCCAAAAAGAGGCTCTCCAACACCAAGAGACCCAGTACTTC.

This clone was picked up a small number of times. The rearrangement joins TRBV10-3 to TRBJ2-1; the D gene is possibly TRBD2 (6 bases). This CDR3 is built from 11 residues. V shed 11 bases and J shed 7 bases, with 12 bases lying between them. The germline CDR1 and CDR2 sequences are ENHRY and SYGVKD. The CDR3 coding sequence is TGTGCCGCGGGACCGCGAAATGAGCAGTTCTTC. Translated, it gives CAAGPRNEQFF.

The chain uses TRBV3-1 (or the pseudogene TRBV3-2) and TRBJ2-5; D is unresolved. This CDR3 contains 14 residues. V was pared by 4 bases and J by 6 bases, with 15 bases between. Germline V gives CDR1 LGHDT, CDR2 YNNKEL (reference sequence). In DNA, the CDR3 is TGTGCCAGCAGCCCCGGGTGGTCGTCGCAGACCCAGTACTTC. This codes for CASSPGWSSQTQYF.

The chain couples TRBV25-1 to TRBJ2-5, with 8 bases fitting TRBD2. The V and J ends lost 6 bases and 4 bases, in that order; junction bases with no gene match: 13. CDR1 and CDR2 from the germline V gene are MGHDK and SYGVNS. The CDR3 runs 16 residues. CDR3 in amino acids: CASRTGGRWGGETQYF. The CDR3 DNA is TGTGCCAGCAGGACGGGAGGGAGATGGGGTGGAGAGACCCAGTACTTC.

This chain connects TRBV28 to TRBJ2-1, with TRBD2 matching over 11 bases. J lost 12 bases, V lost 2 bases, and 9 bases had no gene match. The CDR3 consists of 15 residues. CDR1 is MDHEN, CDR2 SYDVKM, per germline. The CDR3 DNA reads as TGTGCCAGCAGTTTAGGGGCACTAGCGGGAGTCCGGCAGTTCTTC. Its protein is CASSLGALAGVRQFF.

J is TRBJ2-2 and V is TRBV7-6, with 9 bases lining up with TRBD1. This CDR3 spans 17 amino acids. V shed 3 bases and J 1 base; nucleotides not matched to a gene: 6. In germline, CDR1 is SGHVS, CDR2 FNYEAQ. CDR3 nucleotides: TGTGCCAGCAGCTTGTTAGGGACAGGGCAGAACACCGGGGAGCTGTTTTTT. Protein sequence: CASSLLGTGQNTGELFF.

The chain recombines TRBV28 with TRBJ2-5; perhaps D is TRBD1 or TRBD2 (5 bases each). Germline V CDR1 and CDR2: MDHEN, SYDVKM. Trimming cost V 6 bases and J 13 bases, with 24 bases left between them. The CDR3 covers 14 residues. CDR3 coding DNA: TGTGCCAGCAGCTCCACATGGACGGGGACCCAGCCGTACTTC. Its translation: CASSSTWTGTQPYF.

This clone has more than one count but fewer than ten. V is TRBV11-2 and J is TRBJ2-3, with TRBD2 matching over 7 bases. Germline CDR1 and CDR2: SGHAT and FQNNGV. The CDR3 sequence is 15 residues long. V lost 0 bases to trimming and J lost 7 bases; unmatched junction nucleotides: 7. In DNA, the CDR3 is TGTGCCAGCAGCTTAGAGGGCGGGGGAACGAATACGCAGTATTTT. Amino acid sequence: CASSLEGGGTNTQYF. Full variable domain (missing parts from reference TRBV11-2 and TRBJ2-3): EAGVAQSPRYKIIEKRQSVAFWCNPISGHATLYWYQQILGQGPKLLIQFQNNGVVDDSQLPKDRFSAERLKGVDSTLKIQPAKLEDSAVYLCASSLEGGGTNTQYFGPGTRLTVL.

The CDR3 sequence is CAWSPNHLRGSSGANVLTF. In nucleotides, the CDR3 is TGTGCCTGGAGCCCCAATCACCTACGGGGAAGCTCTGGGGCCAACGTCCTGACTTTC. The chain is built from TRBV30 and TRBJ2-6; a possible D gene is TRBD2 (5 bases). Trimming cost V 3 bases and J 0 bases, with 21 bases left between them. CDR1 GTSNPN and CDR2 SVGIG come from the germline V gene (reference sequence). The CDR3 is 19 amino acids.

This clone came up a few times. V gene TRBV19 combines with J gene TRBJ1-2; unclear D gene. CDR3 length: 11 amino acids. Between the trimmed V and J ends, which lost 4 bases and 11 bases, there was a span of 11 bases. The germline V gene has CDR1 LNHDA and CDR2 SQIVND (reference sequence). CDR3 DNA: TGTGCCAGTAGTAGGTTGCGGGAATACACCTTC. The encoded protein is CASSRLREYTF.

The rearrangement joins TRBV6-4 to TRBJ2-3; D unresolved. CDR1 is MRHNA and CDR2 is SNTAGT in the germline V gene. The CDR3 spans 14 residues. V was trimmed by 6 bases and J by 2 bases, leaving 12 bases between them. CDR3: CASSVSKNTDTQYF. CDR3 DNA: TGTGCCAGCAGCGTGAGCAAGAACACAGATACGCAGTATTTT.

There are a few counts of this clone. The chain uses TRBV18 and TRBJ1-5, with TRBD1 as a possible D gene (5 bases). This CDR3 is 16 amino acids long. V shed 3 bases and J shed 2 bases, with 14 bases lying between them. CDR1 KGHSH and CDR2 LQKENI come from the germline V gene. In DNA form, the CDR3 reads TGTGCCAGCTCACCCCCGGGCGGGGGTGGCAATCAGCCCCAGCATTTT. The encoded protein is CASSPPGGGGNQPQHF.

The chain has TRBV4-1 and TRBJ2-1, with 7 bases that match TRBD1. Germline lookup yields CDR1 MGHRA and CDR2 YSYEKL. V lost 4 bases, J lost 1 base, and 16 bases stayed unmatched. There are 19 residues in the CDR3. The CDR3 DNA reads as TGCGCCAGCAGCCGAGAGGCCACTATCGGGACAGATTCCTACAATGAGCAGTTCTTC. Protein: CASSREATIGTDSYNEQFF.

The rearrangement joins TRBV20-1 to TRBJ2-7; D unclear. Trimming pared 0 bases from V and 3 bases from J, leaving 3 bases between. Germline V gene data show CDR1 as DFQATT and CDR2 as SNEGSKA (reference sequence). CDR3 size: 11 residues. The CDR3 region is CSARENYEQYF. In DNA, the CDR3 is TGCAGTGCTAGAGAAAACTACGAGCAGTACTTC.

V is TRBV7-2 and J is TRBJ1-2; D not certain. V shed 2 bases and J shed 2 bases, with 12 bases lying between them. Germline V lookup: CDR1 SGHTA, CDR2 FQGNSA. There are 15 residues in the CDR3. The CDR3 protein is CASSLSVQENYGYTF. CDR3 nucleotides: TGTGCCAGCAGCTTAAGTGTTCAGGAGAACTATGGCTACACCTTC.

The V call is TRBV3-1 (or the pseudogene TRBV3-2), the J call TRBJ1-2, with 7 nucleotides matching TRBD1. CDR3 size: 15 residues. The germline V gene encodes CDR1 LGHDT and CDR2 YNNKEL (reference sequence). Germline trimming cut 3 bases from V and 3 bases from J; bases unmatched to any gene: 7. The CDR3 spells CASSQAGGTDYGYTF. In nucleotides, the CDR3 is TGTGCCAGCAGCCAGGCAGGGGGAACTGACTATGGCTACACCTTC.

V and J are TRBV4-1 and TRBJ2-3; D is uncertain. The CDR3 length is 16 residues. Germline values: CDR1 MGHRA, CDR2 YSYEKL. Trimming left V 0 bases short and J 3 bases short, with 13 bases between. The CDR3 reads CASSQDRWSGTDTQYF. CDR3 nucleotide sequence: TGCGCCAGCAGCCAAGATCGCTGGTCCGGGACAGATACGCAGTATTTT.

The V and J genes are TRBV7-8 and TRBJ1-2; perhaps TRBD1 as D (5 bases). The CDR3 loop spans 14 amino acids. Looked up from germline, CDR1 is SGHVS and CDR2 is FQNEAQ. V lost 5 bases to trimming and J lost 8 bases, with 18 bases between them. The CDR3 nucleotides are TGTGCCAGCAGCCTCGCTGGGGGGGTAGGCGGCTACACCTTC. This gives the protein CASSLAGGVGGYTF.

CDR3 protein: CAISEFSSYEQYF. The DNA of the CDR3 is TGTGCCATCAGTGAGTTCTCCTCCTACGAGCAGTACTTC. The chain combines TRBV10-3 with TRBJ2-7; the D is unclear. The germline gives CDR1 ENHRY, CDR2 SYGVKD. Deletions cut 1 base from V and 0 bases from J, with 4 bases between. The CDR3 length is 13 residues.

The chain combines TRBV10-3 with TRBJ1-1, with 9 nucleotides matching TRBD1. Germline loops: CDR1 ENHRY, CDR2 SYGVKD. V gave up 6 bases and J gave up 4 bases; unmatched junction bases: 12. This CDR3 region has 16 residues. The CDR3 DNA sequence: TGTGCCATCAGCCCGGGACAGGGATTTGGGGCCACTGAAGCTTTCTTT. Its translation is CAISPGQGFGATEAFF.

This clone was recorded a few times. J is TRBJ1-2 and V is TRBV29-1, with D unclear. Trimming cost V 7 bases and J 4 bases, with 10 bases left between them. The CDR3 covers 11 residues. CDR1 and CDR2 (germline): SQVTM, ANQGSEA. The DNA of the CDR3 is TGCAGCGCCCTCAGGTCCTATGGCTACACCTTC. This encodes CSALRSYGYTF.

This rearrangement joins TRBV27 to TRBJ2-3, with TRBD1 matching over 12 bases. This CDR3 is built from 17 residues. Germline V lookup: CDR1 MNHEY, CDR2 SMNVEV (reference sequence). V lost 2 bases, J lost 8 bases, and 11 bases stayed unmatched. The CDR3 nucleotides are TGTGCCAGCAGTTTAGAATTCTCGGGACAGGGGGCGAGTACGCAGTATTTT. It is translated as CASSLEFSGQGASTQYF.